The 21 T cell receptor beta chains listed next were all sequenced from one sample in a study of cytomegalovirus exposure and HLA in healthy donors. Researchers ran the PCR with 60 Vbeta and 13 Jbeta primers. Libraries were prepared by immunoSEQ multiplex PCR; TCRdb keeps only in-frame clonotypes and omits some of them. The sample yields some 150,000 clones, over 8% seen once. The sequenced material came from PBMCs. Source of these receptors: a male donor in good health and CMV-seronegative.

This chain links TRBV4-2 with TRBJ2-7, with unresolved D. CDR1 is LGHNA and CDR2 is YNFKEQ in the germline V gene. The CDR3 sequence is 15 residues long. V was trimmed by 1 base and J by 5 bases, leaving 15 bases between them. The CDR3 nucleotides are TGTGCCAGCAGCCAAGTCCTACTCATATCCCACGAGCAGTACTTC. It yields the protein CASSQVLLISHEQYF.

The chain joins TRBV19 to TRBJ2-7; TRBD1 might be the D (6 bases). Trimming shortened V by 1 base and J by 6 bases, and 10 bases separated the two germline ends. The CDR3 loop spans 13 amino acids. CDR1 is LNHDA and CDR2 is SQIVND in the germline V gene (reference sequence). CDR3 protein: CASSIAQGSEQYF. The CDR3 nucleotides read TGTGCCAGTAGTATAGCCCAGGGGAGCGAGCAGTACTTC. Using reference TRBV19 and TRBJ2-7 for the parts outside the CDR3, the full variable domain is DGGITQSPKYLFRKEGQNVTLSCEQNLNHDAMYWYRQDPGQGLRLIYYSQIVNDFQKGDIAEGYSVSREKKESFPLTVTSAQKNPTAFYLCASSIAQGSEQYFGPGTRLTVT.

The V call is TRBV9, the J call TRBJ2-3, with D possibly matching TRBD2 (5 bases). This CDR3 contains 14 residues. Trimming shortened V by 0 bases and J by 9 bases, and 14 bases separated the two germline ends. CDR1 and CDR2 (germline): SGDLS, YYNGEE. CDR3 in amino acids: CASSVEARRRTQYF. The CDR3 DNA reads TGTGCCAGCAGCGTAGAGGCTAGGAGGCGGACGCAGTATTTT.

V is TRBV7-2 and J is TRBJ1-4; 12 nucleotides match TRBD1. The CDR3 sequence is 17 residues long. Germline values: CDR1 SGHTA, CDR2 FQGNSA. V lost 7 bases to trimming and J lost 3 bases; unmatched junction nucleotides: 9. As DNA, the CDR3 is TGTGCCAGCAAACGGGGGGGACAGGGGGCGCCTAATGAAAAACTGTTTTTT. As protein: CASKRGGQGAPNEKLFF.

About this clone itself: One end of the junction is discordant with germline, which a read error may explain. At the DNA level, this CDR3 is encoded by other sequences in the same sample as well. The gene calls are TRBV28 and TRBJ2-7, with D perhaps matching TRBD2 (6 bases). CDR3 length equals 13 residues. Germline V gene sequence: CDR1 MDHEN, CDR2 SYDVKM. CDR3 residues: CASSPGRTYEQYF. The CDR3 DNA follows: TGTGCCAGCTCTCCGGGGAGGACCTATGAGCAGTACTTC.

This clone was counted between two and nine times. This chain connects TRBV6-6 to TRBJ1-5, with D possibly being TRBD1 (5 bases). Trimming cost V 5 bases and J 7 bases, with 15 bases left between them. The germline gives CDR1 MNHNY, CDR2 SVGAGI (reference sequence). The CDR3 is 14 amino acids. The CDR3 sequence: CASSIAGGGQPQHF. The CDR3 DNA sequence: TGTGCCAGCAGTATCGCCGGGGGGGGGCAGCCCCAGCATTTT.

CDR3 in amino acids: CASSLKRLGQAHETQYF. The CDR3 nucleotides read TGTGCCAGCAGCTTAAAGCGGTTGGGACAGGCCCATGAGACCCAGTACTTC. The V call is TRBV7-9, the J call TRBJ2-5; TRBD1 agrees at 8 bases. Trimming cost V 2 bases and J 5 bases; bases outside gene matches: 13. There are 17 residues in the CDR3. Germline V gives CDR1 SEHNR, CDR2 FQNEAQ (reference sequence). Looking up the rest from reference TRBV7-9 and TRBJ2-5 gives the full variable domain: DTGVSQNPRHKITKRGQNVTFRCDPISEHNRLYWYRQTLGQGPEFLTYFQNEAQLEKSRLLSDRFSAERPKGSFSTLEIQRTEQGDSAMYLCASSLKRLGQAHETQYFGPGTRLLVL.

This chain links TRBV7-9 with TRBJ2-1; 12 bases line up with TRBD2. The ends lost 2 bases at V and 2 bases at J; junction bases unmatched: 7. There are 18 residues in the CDR3. Looked up from germline, CDR1 is SEHNR and CDR2 is FQNEAQ (reference sequence). The CDR3 coding sequence is TGTGCCAGCAGCTTAATCGAAGGACTAGCGGGAACCTACAATGAGCAGTTCTTC. Translating gives CASSLIEGLAGTYNEQFF. Full variable domain (rest looked up from reference TRBV7-9 and TRBJ2-1): DTGVSQNPRHKITKRGQNVTFRCDPISEHNRLYWYRQTLGQGPEFLTYFQNEAQLEKSRLLSDRFSAERPKGSFSTLEIQRTEQGDSAMYLCASSLIEGLAGTYNEQFFGPGTRLTVL.

This clone showed up just a few times. The rearrangement uses TRBV20-1 and TRBJ2-7; TRBD2 might be the D (6 bases). This CDR3 is built from 10 residues. Germline V lookup: CDR1 DFQATT, CDR2 SNEGSKA (reference sequence). Trimming cost V 7 bases and J 9 bases, with 13 bases left between them. CDR3 amino acids: CSGGRGAQYF. For the CDR3, the DNA is TGCAGTGGAGGACGCGGGGCGCAGTACTTC.

V and J are TRBV28 and TRBJ2-7; 9 bases agree with TRBD1. V lost 3 bases, J lost 7 bases, and 7 bases stayed unmatched. Germline CDR1 and CDR2: MDHEN and SYDVKM. This CDR3 comprises 14 residues. The CDR3 spells CASSFGQGTREQYF. Written as DNA, the CDR3 is TGTGCCAGCAGTTTCGGACAGGGGACGAGGGAGCAGTACTTC.

The CDR3 reads CASSPGGTETLYGYTF. The DNA of the CDR3 is TGTGCCAGCAGCCCGGGGGGGACAGAAACCCTTTATGGCTACACCTTC. This chain uses TRBV7-9 with TRBJ1-2, with 7 bases lining up with TRBD1. V dropped 5 bases and J dropped 5; count of bases not matched to a gene: 14. There are 16 residues in the CDR3. Germline CDR1 reads SEHNR; CDR2 reads FQNEAQ (reference sequence).

This clone was observed a few times. The chain is built from TRBV6-5 and TRBJ1-2; possible D gene TRBD1, 5 bases. Germline CDR1 is MNHEY and CDR2 is SVGAGI. This CDR3 is built from 12 residues. Trimming took 6 bases from V and 4 from J, leaving 9 bases between them. Written as DNA, the CDR3 is TGTGCCAGCAGCGCAGGGTCCTATGGCTACACCTTC. Protein sequence: CASSAGSYGYTF.

The V and J genes are TRBV19 and TRBJ2-1; 7 bases match TRBD2. V dropped 2 bases and J dropped 6; count of bases not matched to a gene: 4. The CDR3 covers 14 residues. Germline CDR1 is LNHDA and CDR2 is SQIVND (reference sequence). This CDR3 is CASSIRGVINEQFF. As DNA, the CDR3 is TGTGCCAGTAGTATACGGGGGGTCATCAATGAGCAGTTCTTC.

This chain connects TRBV5-1 to TRBJ1-1; no reliable D call. V dropped 0 bases and J dropped 0 bases, with 6 bases sitting between them. CDR1 and CDR2 (germline): SGHRS, YFSETQ. CDR3 length: 14 residues. As DNA, the CDR3 is TGCGCCAGCAGCTTGGTTTTCTTGAACACTGAAGCTTTCTTT. This sequence encodes CASSLVFLNTEAFF.

CDR3 in amino acids: CAVSPGQGADTQYF. CDR3 nucleotide sequence: TGTGCCGTTTCACCGGGACAGGGAGCAGATACGCAGTATTTT. The chain has TRBV19 and TRBJ2-3; 9 nucleotides align to TRBD1. Per germline, CDR1 LNHDA and CDR2 SQIVND (reference sequence). With V trimmed by 11 bases and J by 4 bases, 10 bases remained unmatched. The CDR3 is made up of 14 amino acids.

The chain is built from TRBV7-2 and TRBJ1-4; no clear D. Germline V gives CDR1 SGHTA, CDR2 FQGNSA. Between the trimmed V and J ends, which lost 5 bases and 8 bases, there was a span of 15 bases. The length of the CDR3 is 14 residues. CDR3 coding DNA: TGTGCCAGCAGCGGTAGTGGGTTCGGGGAAAAACTGTTTTTT. This codes for CASSGSGFGEKLFF.

A few counts support this clone. The gene calls are TRBV2 and TRBJ1-4; the D gene is possibly TRBD1 (6 bases). The CDR3 covers 14 residues. V dropped 4 bases and J dropped 4 bases, with 10 bases sitting between them. The germline V gene encodes CDR1 SNHLY and CDR2 FYNNEI. CDR3 loop: CASSVRGINEKLFF. The CDR3 DNA is TGTGCCAGCAGTGTGAGGGGGATTAATGAAAAACTGTTTTTT.

This chain connects TRBV7-2 to TRBJ2-3, with 7 positions matching TRBD2. The V gene end was trimmed by 2 bases and the J gene end by 2 bases; junction bases not matched to a gene: 7. Germline-derived CDR1 and CDR2 are SGHTA and FQGNSA. The CDR3 is 16 residues long. CDR3 sequence: CASSLYPSGSTDTQYF. The CDR3 DNA follows: TGTGCCAGCAGCTTATATCCTAGCGGATCCACAGATACGCAGTATTTT.

The DNA for the CDR3 is TGTGCCAGCCAACCCGACAGGGGCCGAAGGGAGACCCAGTACTTC. Protein sequence: CASQPDRGRRETQYF. The chain combines TRBV18 with TRBJ2-5; 8 bases are shared with TRBD1. The V gene's germline CDR1 is KGHSH and CDR2 LQKENI. The CDR3 is made up of 15 amino acids. With 8 bases clipped from V and 5 bases from J, the junction kept 13 bases outside the gene matches.

This clone was counted between two and nine times. This rearrangement joins TRBV4-1 to TRBJ2-4; 8 bases match TRBD1. With V trimmed by 6 bases and J by 4 bases, 5 bases remained unmatched. Germline V gives CDR1 MGHRA, CDR2 YSYEKL. The CDR3 totals 14 residues. The CDR3: CASRGTGGKNIQYF. The CDR3 region has the DNA TGCGCCAGCAGGGGAACAGGGGGTAAAAACATTCAGTACTTC.

Only a few counts were recorded for this clone. The CDR3 is CASSSLAGGADTQYF. The CDR3 region has the DNA TGTGCCAGCAGCTCTCTAGCGGGAGGAGCAGATACGCAGTATTTT. This chain links TRBV7-9 with TRBJ2-3; 11 nucleotides match TRBD2. Germline CDR1 is SEHNR and CDR2 is FQNEAQ (reference sequence). This CDR3 comprises 15 residues. The J segment lost 4 bases and the V segment lost 4 bases, leaving 4 bases of the junction unmatched.